Listed below are T cell receptor beta chains from one sample, sequenced in a study of cytomegalovirus exposure and HLA in healthy donors. Data came from immunoSEQ multiplex PCR; TCRdb stores just in-frame clones and leaves some out. The data contain about 160,000 clones, more than 65% of them singletons. Source material: PBMCs. The receptors were gathered from a woman aged 50 to 60 in good health and CMV-seronegative. CDR3s leave out the opening cysteine and the closing phenylalanine or tryptophan.

TRBV7-3 | ASSWTAVQPQH
TRBV18 | ASSETGNEQY
TRBV2 | ATSTSGYQETQY
TRBV15 | ATSRGNQGNQPQH
TRBV10-3 | AISEGDTMYEQY
TRBV30 | AWSTGRV
TRBV7-2 | ASSPEAIFLSSYNEQF
TRBV7-6 | ASSTRQGTEGEAF
TRBV7-9 | ASQRYLGTDTQY
TRBV2 | ASSSTGVNQPQH
TRBV5-1 | ASSLTGGSNEKLF
TRBV5-1 | ASSWALKNTGELF
TRBV7-6 | ASSLTQGWTEAF
TRBV4-2 | ASSRDGGAGPGELF
TRBV28 | ASSLPEGLVFSGEQF
TRBV7-9 | ASSLGPLGQGGYGYT
TRBV27 | ASSFIAGGYDTQY
TRBV12-5 | ASGPVAGSYNEQF
TRBV6-5 | ASGANSVNYGYT
TRBV7-2 | ASSLSRGYTEAF
TRBV6-5 | ASSQGWGGTYEQY
TRBV7-7 | ASSAGLQETQY
TRBV19 | ASSIVGELGEQF
TRBV30 | AWSRLANTDTQY
TRBV7-2 | ASSSPGQAFYEQY
TRBV4-1 | ASSQVLGGSGNTIY
TRBV2 | ASRGQGTSGNTIY
TRBV7-2 | ASSPGTYGYT
TRBV29-1 | SVAGENNEQF
TRBV6-6 | ASSYLLQGASGYT
TRBV7-2 | ASSFSGRSTDTQY
TRBV2 | ASSDDSGGGYT
TRBV10-3 | AISGNPGDTQY
TRBV4-1 | ASSRGTNYGYT
TRBV6-6 | ASSYIAETQY
TRBV4-3 | ASSSGTGQETQY
TRBV10-1 | ASSGGKGEKLF
TRBV4-1 | ASRASGREETQY
TRBV30 | AWSTGSQETQY
TRBV5-1 | ASSLSTLVSEQY
TRBV7-2 | ASSLGEGSPGHEQY
TRBV6-5 | ASTSSYNEQF
TRBV18 | ASSLTSGSYEQY
TRBV28 | ASSLPLPSVYEQF
TRBV28 | ASTGASGAYLYNEQF
TRBV7-2 | ASSSQLARQETQY
TRBV7-2 | ASSRDRGWNTEAF
TRBV7-2 | ASSLAGDYEQY
TRBV28 | ASSPGQGNQPQH
TRBV7-9 | ASSLGPVYEQY
TRBV16 | ASSQRGANEKLF
TRBV28 | ASSGYGYT
TRBV30 | AWLDKNSYEQY